These T cell receptor beta chains were read from a single sample in a study of blood T cell repertoires in COVID-19. The protocol was immunoSEQ multiplex PCR, while the TCRdb copy is restricted to in-frame clones and leaves out a portion. Among more than 300,000 clones listed, approximately 93% were seen once. Sequencing was performed on PBMCs or T cells enriched from blood (not recorded which). Source of these receptors: a woman in her thirties or forties who had been exposed to COVID-19. CDR3s include the opening cysteine and the closing phenylalanine or tryptophan. D genes are given only for firm matches. Size tells how often a clone was seen (once, few, many) or the class of an expanded clone, and some rows leave it out.

size,J,length,D,V,CDR3,DNA
-,TRBJ1-3,14,-,TRBV2,CASKYGGPGNTIYF,TGTGCCAGCAAGTATGGGGGCCCTGGAAACACCATATATTTT
-,TRBJ1-1,14,-,TRBV5-1,CASSVQGVSAEAFF,TGCGCCAGCAGCGTCCAGGGCGTGTCCGCTGAAGCTTTCTTT
once,TRBJ1-6,18,-,TRBV27,CASSARGTHSAYNSPLHF,TGTGCCAGCAGCGCACGGGGGACCCACAGTGCCTATAATTCACCCCTCCACTTT
-,TRBJ1-6,15,TRBD1,TRBV10-1,CASTHYRGYNSPLHF,TGCGCCAGCACCCATTACAGGGGTTATAATTCACCCCTCCACTTT
-,TRBJ1-5,15,-,TRBV6-5,CASSAGVYSNQPQHF,TGTGCCAGCAGCGCCGGAGTATATAGCAATCAGCCCCAGCATTTT
-,TRBJ2-3,16,-,TRBV7-9,CASSLEEGARVDTQYF,TGTGCCAGCAGCTTAGAGGAGGGGGCGCGAGTAGATACGCAGTATTTT
-,TRBJ1-2,12,-,TRBV19,CASLEEGYGYTF,TGTGCCAGTTTGGAGGAGGGCTATGGCTACACCTTC
-,TRBJ1-3,16,TRBD1,TRBV25-1,CASSRAGGASGNTIYF,TGTGCCAGCAGTCGGGCAGGGGGCGCTTCTGGAAACACCATATATTTT
-,TRBJ1-4,14,-,TRBV18,CASSYGPTNEKLFF,TGTGCCAGCTCTTACGGTCCAACTAATGAAAAACTGTTTTTT
-,TRBJ2-1,13,TRBD2,TRBV29-1,CSVPGLAGVEQFF,TGCAGCGTTCCGGGACTAGCGGGAGTTGAGCAGTTCTTC
-,TRBJ2-2,19,TRBD2,TRBV29-1,CSALQPRTSGSRGTGELFF,TGCAGCGCACTCCAACCGCGGACTAGCGGGAGCAGGGGCACCGGGGAGCTGTTTTTT
-,TRBJ2-7,19,TRBD2,TRBV3-1/TRBV3-2,CASRSSRGTTGTSSYEQYF,TGTGCCAGCAGATCTTCGAGGGGGACAACCGGGACTAGCAGCTACGAGCAGTACTTC
-,TRBJ1-2,17,-,TRBV24-1,CATSESTDVPGNYGYTF,TGTGCCACCAGTGAATCCACAGACGTGCCCGGTAACTATGGCTACACCTTC
-,TRBJ2-5,16,TRBD2,TRBV6-9,CARGGERGSQKETQYF,TGTGCCAGGGGAGGGGAGAGGGGATCACAGAAAGAGACCCAGTACTTC
-,TRBJ1-2,13,-,TRBV6-6,CASNEQGEDGYTF,TGTGCCAGCAACGAACAGGGTGAAGATGGCTACACCTTC
few,TRBJ2-6,17,TRBD1,TRBV27,CASSFRQGVSGANVLTF,TGTGCCAGCAGTTTTCGACAGGGCGTATCTGGGGCCAACGTCCTGACTTTC
-,TRBJ2-1,15,TRBD1,TRBV9,CASSFRDRGYNEQFF,TGTGCCAGCAGCTTCCGGGACAGGGGCTACAATGAGCAGTTCTTC
-,TRBJ1-3,17,-,TRBV12-5,CASGLNLARSSGNTIYF,TGTGCTAGTGGTTTGAACCTCGCCCGGAGCTCTGGAAACACCATATATTTT
-,TRBJ2-7,16,-,TRBV7-2,CASSLSVAGGSYEQYF,TGTGCCAGCAGCTTAAGTGTCGCCGGGGGCTCCTACGAGCAGTACTTC
-,TRBJ1-1,14,TRBD1,TRBV6-5,CASSYLGGTSEAFF,TGTGCCAGCAGTTACTTAGGGGGCACCTCTGAAGCTTTCTTT
-,TRBJ2-7,15,-,TRBV9,CASSVAGSDVGQQYF,TGTGCCAGCAGCGTAGCCGGTAGCGACGTTGGGCAGCAGTACTTC
once,TRBJ1-1,15,TRBD1,TRBV18,CASSPRGGDLAEAFF,TGTGCCAGCTCCCCTAGAGGGGGCGATTTAGCTGAAGCTTTCTTT
-,TRBJ2-1,15,-,TRBV2,CASSESGVGYNEQFF,TGTGCCAGCAGTGAATCGGGTGTCGGATACAATGAGCAGTTCTTC
once,TRBJ1-1,13,TRBD1,TRBV7-3,CASSLTGSTEAFF,TGTGCCAGCAGCTTGACAGGGTCCACTGAAGCTTTCTTT
-,TRBJ1-6,14,-,TRBV14,CASSQRAKSSPLHF,TGTGCCAGCAGCCAGAGGGCCAAGAGTTCACCCCTCCACTTT
-,TRBJ2-7,16,TRBD2,TRBV5-1,CASSLELAGAGGEQYF,TGCGCCAGCAGCTTGGAACTAGCGGGAGCGGGTGGGGAGCAGTACTTC
-,TRBJ1-2,13,-,TRBV19,CASRQSTNYGYTF,TGTGCCAGTAGACAAAGTACAAACTATGGCTACACCTTC
-,TRBJ1-2,13,-,TRBV24-1,CATSDYGGYGYTF,TGTGCCACCAGTGATTATGGGGGGTATGGCTACACCTTC
-,TRBJ2-5,14,TRBD1,TRBV6-1,CASSEDRGLETQYF,TGTGCCAGCAGTGAGGACAGGGGGCTAGAGACCCAGTACTTC
-,TRBJ1-6,12,-,TRBV5-1,CASSDRGSPLHF,TGCGCCAGCAGCGATAGAGGTTCACCCCTCCACTTT
-,TRBJ1-6,15,TRBD1,TRBV6-4,CASSDSTGRNSPLHF,TGTGCCAGCAGTGACTCGACAGGGCGAAATTCACCCCTCCACTTT
-,TRBJ2-7,14,TRBD1,TRBV28,CASRPRTGPYEQYF,TGTGCCAGCAGACCTAGGACAGGGCCCTACGAGCAGTACTTC
-,TRBJ2-5,14,-,TRBV5-4,CASSFGDRQETQYF,TGTGCCAGCAGCTTCGGTGACAGACAAGAGACCCAGTACTTC
-,TRBJ2-4,16,TRBD1,TRBV25-1,CASSGSLGTAQNIQYF,TGTGCCAGCAGTGGCAGTCTCGGGACAGCCCAAAACATTCAGTACTTC
-,TRBJ2-3,14,-,TRBV12-5,CASGTGHQSDTQYF,TGTGCTAGTGGTACGGGACATCAGTCAGATACGCAGTATTTT
-,TRBJ2-7,15,TRBD1,TRBV2,CASRSRTGDSYEQYF,TGTGCCAGCAGGTCTCGGACAGGGGACAGCTACGAGCAGTACTTC
-,TRBJ2-2,18,TRBD2,TRBV10-3,CAISAPLEREKNTGELFF,TGTGCCATCAGTGCCCCCTTAGAGCGGGAGAAGAACACCGGGGAGCTGTTTTTT
few,TRBJ2-2,15,TRBD1,TRBV19,CASSSQGATTGELFF,TGTGCCAGTAGCTCACAGGGGGCGACCACCGGGGAGCTGTTTTTT
-,TRBJ1-2,13,-,TRBV20-1,CSAGGTLNYGYTF,TGCAGTGCTGGTGGGACACTAAACTATGGCTACACCTTC
-,TRBJ2-2,15,TRBD1,TRBV11-3,CASSLPGGNTGELFF,TGTGCCAGCAGCTTACCAGGGGGGAACACCGGGGAGCTGTTTTTT
-,TRBJ2-7,13,-,TRBV5-6,CASSSTGIYEQYF,TGTGCCAGCAGTTCCACAGGGATTTACGAGCAGTACTTC
-,TRBJ1-1,15,-,TRBV9,CASSVAGGANTEAFF,TGTGCCAGCAGCGTAGCCGGGGGTGCGAACACTGAAGCTTTCTTT
-,TRBJ1-1,12,-,TRBV12-3/TRBV12-4,CASSQMNTEAFF,TGTGCCAGCAGTCAGATGAACACTGAAGCTTTCTTT
-,TRBJ1-4,16,TRBD1,TRBV15,CATSSVRGRSNEKLFF,TGTGCCACCAGCAGTGTCAGGGGGCGTTCTAATGAAAAACTGTTTTTT
once,TRBJ1-2,12,-,TRBV29-1,CSVRSGGNGYTF,TGCAGCGTACGGTCCGGGGGAAATGGCTACACCTTC
once,TRBJ1-1,18,-,TRBV13,CASSLVYFGEDLNTEAFF,TGTGCCAGCAGCTTAGTATATTTTGGGGAGGACTTGAACACTGAAGCTTTCTTT
-,TRBJ2-1,15,-,TRBV7-2,CASSLTVVSYNEQFF,TGTGCCAGCAGCTTAACGGTAGTGTCCTACAATGAGCAGTTCTTC
-,TRBJ1-2,11,-,TRBV21-1,CASSNRGGYTF,TGTGCCAGCAGCAACCGGGGAGGCTACACCTTC
-,TRBJ2-5,14,-,TRBV7-3,CASSLGPPGETQYF,TGTGCCAGCAGCCTGGGTCCCCCGGGGGAGACCCAGTACTTC
-,TRBJ2-7,14,TRBD2,TRBV20-1,CSASTGTRVSEQYF,TGCAGTGCTAGTACCGGGACTAGAGTGAGCGAGCAGTACTTC
once,TRBJ1-5,15,-,TRBV5-6,CASSFGTFKDQPQHF,TGTGCCAGCAGCTTTGGGACTTTCAAGGATCAGCCCCAGCATTTT
few,TRBJ1-2,16,-,TRBV4-1,CASSHGAGAGSDGYTF,TGCGCCAGCAGTCACGGGGCAGGGGCGGGTTCAGATGGCTACACCTTC
-,TRBJ2-7,13,-,TRBV3-1/TRBV3-2,CASSRLADYEQYF,TGTGCCAGCAGCCGCCTGGCAGACTACGAGCAGTACTTC
-,TRBJ1-1,16,-,TRBV2,CASSPSYRVVDTEAFF,TGTGCCAGCAGTCCGTCCTACAGGGTCGTAGACACTGAAGCTTTCTTT